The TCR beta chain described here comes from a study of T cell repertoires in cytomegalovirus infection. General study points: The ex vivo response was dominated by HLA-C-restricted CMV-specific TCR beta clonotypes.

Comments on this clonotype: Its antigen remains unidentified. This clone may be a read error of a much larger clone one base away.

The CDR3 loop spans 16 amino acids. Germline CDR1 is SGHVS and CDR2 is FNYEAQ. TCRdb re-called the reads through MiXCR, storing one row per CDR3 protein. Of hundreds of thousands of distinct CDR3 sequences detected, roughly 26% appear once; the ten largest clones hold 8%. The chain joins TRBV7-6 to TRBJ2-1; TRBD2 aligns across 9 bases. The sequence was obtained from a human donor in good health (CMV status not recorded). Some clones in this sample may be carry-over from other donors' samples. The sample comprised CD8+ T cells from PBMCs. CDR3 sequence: CACSFTPSGDYNEQFF. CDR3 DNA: TGTGCCTGCAGCTTTACCCCTAGCGGGGACTACAATGAGCAGTTCTTC.